The clone carrying this T cell receptor (beta chain) was found once. CDR1 and CDR2 from the germline V gene are LGHDT and YNNKEL (reference sequence). The CDR3 consists of 14 residues. The V gene lost 5 bases and the J gene lost 1 base, with 12 bases spanning the gap. TCRdb ran MiXCR on the RT-PCR reads and lists one entry per CDR3 protein. The sample holds about 680,000 distinct CDR3 sequences, about 14% seen once. The gene calls are TRBV3-1 and TRBJ2-7, with D perhaps given as TRBD1 or TRBD2 (5 bases each). The receptor was derived from a female donor in good health, serving as a healthy control. The sequencing input was memory CD4+ T cells from blood. Here the CDR3 DNA reads TGTGCCAGCAGCTACGGGACCGAATCCTACGAGCAGTACTTC. It is translated as CASSYGTESYEQYF.